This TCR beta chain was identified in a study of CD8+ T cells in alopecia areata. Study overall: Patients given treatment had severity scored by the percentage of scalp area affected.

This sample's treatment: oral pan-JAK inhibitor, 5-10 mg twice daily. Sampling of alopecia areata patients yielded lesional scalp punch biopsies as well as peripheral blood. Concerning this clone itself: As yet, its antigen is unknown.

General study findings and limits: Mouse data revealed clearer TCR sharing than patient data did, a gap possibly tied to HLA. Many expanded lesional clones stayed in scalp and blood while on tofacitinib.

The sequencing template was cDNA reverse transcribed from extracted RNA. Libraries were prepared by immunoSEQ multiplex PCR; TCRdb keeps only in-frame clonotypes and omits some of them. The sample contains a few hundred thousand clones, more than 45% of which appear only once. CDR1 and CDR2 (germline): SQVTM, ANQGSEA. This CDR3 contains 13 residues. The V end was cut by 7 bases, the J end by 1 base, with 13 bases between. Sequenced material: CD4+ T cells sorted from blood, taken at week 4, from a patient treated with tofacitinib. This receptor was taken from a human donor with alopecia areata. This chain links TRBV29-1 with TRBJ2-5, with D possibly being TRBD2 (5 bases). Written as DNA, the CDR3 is TGCAGCGGTGCCGGACTCTTCCAAGAGACCCAGTACTTC. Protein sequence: CSGAGLFQETQYF.